The entry below gives a single T cell receptor beta chain sequence along with its context. No antigen is known for it. Relative to the germline gene, one junction end is altered; a read error may explain this. This entry comes from a study of tumor-infiltrating lymphocytes in primary liver carcinoma. For the study at large: Surgical resection treated primary liver carcinoma in the patients. Samples returned roughly 3.65 to 7.13 million productive TCRbeta reads, a yield that was similar across tissue types.

Study observations and caveats: Less overlap was seen in tumor-adjacent and tumor-blood pairs than in tumor region pairs. When set against blood, tumors had a significantly higher top-250-clone fraction (p = 0.039).

The researchers obtained blood RNA from unsorted whole blood and also extracted germline DNA. The input was about 500 ng total RNA; TCR beta cDNA was made from it with a constant-region primer. Modified slightly, ARM-PCR produced TCR beta libraries over three nested multiplex PCR rounds. TCRdb re-called the multiplex PCR reads with MiXCR, one entry per CDR3 protein. The repertoire includes approximately 330,000 distinct CDR3 sequences, roughly two thirds of them detected once, and about 6.5% sits in the top ten. The sample was peripheral blood. The TCR comes from a man aged 40-55 years with primary liver carcinoma and hepatitis B virus infection.

CDR3 protein: CVSNWFINSYEQYF. As DNA, the CDR3 is TGTGTCAGCAACTGGTTTATCAATTCCTACGAGCAGTACTTC. The chain employs TRBV11-2 and TRBJ2-7, with D uncertain. The CDR3 sequence is 14 residues long. Germline V lookup: CDR1 SGHAT, CDR2 FQNNGV.